This T cell receptor beta chain was profiled in a study of T cells in Graves' hyperthyroidism and ophthalmopathy (dated by TCRdb to between 2017 and 2020). Study-wide context: To identify distinguishing TCR V-J signatures, a discovery cohort of about 100 patients was used, comprising 40 to 45 with Graves' ophthalmopathy and about 59 with stable Graves' hyperthyroidism. TCR Vbeta CDR3 sequencing of around 130 peripheral blood samples (more than 40 ophthalmopathy, over 70 hyperthyroidism and about 17 progressor patients) is reported in the paper. In addition, the study compared T-cell repertoires in thyroid tissue and in blood from about 6 Graves' hyperthyroidism patients. After blood sampling, hyperthyroidism patients were treated with methimazole at a starting dose of 30 mg daily, and ophthalmopathy patients were treated with high-dose intravenous methylprednisolone. The 95 to 100 discovery patients were randomly divided into training and test sets at a 7:3 ratio. An independent validation cohort of fewer than 20 hyperthyroidism patients and about 15 patients who later progressed to ophthalmopathy tested prospective prediction of ophthalmopathy.

CDR1 and CDR2 (LNHDA, SQIVND) derive from the germline V gene (reference sequence). V lost 10 bases and J lost 1 base; the stretch between them is 16 bases long. The CDR3 holds 14 amino acids from the cysteine to the phenylalanine. The only DNA kept is the CDR3, 42 bases in frame from the first base. The TCR beta CDR3 regions were amplified from RNA transcripts. For the first round of RT-PCR on the TCR CDR3, the HTBI primer set was used together with the Qiagen OneStep RT-PCR kit. The libraries were constructed in a second round of multiplex PCR and then size-selected and purified. Paired-end sequencing of the libraries was performed with 100 bp reads on an Illumina HiSeq2000. The study's own analysis went as follows. SOAPnuke was used to process the raw data, removing reads that contained adapters or uncalled bases, had a mean Phred below 15, or lacked an exact match to the constant primer or identifier. COPE v1.2.5 was used to merge high-quality paired reads, and clonotypes were defined as unique nucleotide sequences. MiTCR v1.1 was used to align clonotypes to the IMGT TRBV, TRBD and TRBJ reference segments. The analysis included only V-J combinations with a frequency above 0.0001, which together covered approximately 99% of the repertoires. The TCS score was defined as the ratio of F50 (clonal expansion) to E x V (chaos), calculated using BLOSUM62-based TCRdist between CDR3 peptides within each V-J. Welch's t-statistics and random forest reduced roughly 540 V-J features to some 14, which were used in a naive Bayes classifier (R e1071). TCRdb reprocessed the public reads (quality trimming at Q25 with fastp, clone calling with MiXCR) and kept in-frame beta chains. Entries that share a CDR3 protein sequence are merged under the most common genes and DNA. Clone size and V and J calls follow TCRdb, not the original study. Here the sample has a few hundred thousand distinct CDR3 sequences; roughly 46% occur a single time. Roughly 8.2% of the sample is held by the ten biggest clonotypes.

Graves' hyperthyroidism was defined as stable when no progression to ophthalmopathy occurred over 18 months of follow-up. The hyperthyroidism patients were between 18 and 65 years old and newly diagnosed, with a disease duration of less than 2 months. Exclusion was applied to patients with uncontrolled infections, other autoimmune diseases, pregnancy or lactation. Clinical symptoms, serum thyroxine and TRAb, thyroid ultrasound, and orbital computed tomography formed the basis for the diagnoses. Trizol reagent was used to extract total RNA, and RNA quality was then checked on an Agilent 2100 Bioanalyzer. General conclusions and limits of the study: In validation, progression to ophthalmopathy was predicted by the model with approximately 67% sensitivity and 72.22% specificity, a median of around 5.9 months before onset. Most expanded thyroid clonotypes (frequency above 0.001) were also found in blood, which suggests that blood repertoires may mirror thyroid immune responses. Sample size was not statistically predetermined, and blinding of investigators to group allocation was not performed. A model built on a 13 V-J signature distinguished ophthalmopathy from stable hyperthyroidism, reaching around 90% sensitivity and around 82% specificity in cross-validation and 80%/75% in testing.

This clonotype was seen more than once but under ten times. Its recognized antigen is unknown. No clone much larger than this one lies a single base away; base qualities are absent. Specimen: peripheral blood or thyroid tissue (not recorded which). The sequence joins TRBV19 to TRBJ1-1; a confident D gene designation cannot be given. This receptor was taken from a woman under 30 with Graves' hyperthyroidism. Donor details come from another sample of the same person, matched by shared clones. The bases are TGTGCCACCCGGAAAGCAGGCAAGAACACTGAAGCTTTCTTT. It codes for CATRKAGKNTEAFF.